One and the same sample provided the 24 T cell receptor beta chains below, sequenced in a study of shared clonotypes between healthy human individuals (dated by TCRdb to about 2020). The library was obtained by the immunoSEQ multiplex PCR assay. The table was pulled from immuneACCESS by TCRdb, which kept in-frame rearrangements only. Such tables lose some clones; where checked, under half of the loss comes from unresolved V genes, and the rest has no known cause. The sample data list millions of clones, and roughly 91% of these were observed just once. The ten largest clones represent under 2% of the sample. CD8 naive samples consisted of CD45RO-negative cells that were positively selected for CCR7, yielding a CD45RA+CCR7+ population without TemRA cells. The sequenced material came from naive CD8+ T cells from PBMCs. The sample's cell subset or site, from its label and the paper: CD45RA+CCR7+. The receptors were gathered from a man in his late teens or twenties in good health. Some clones in this sample may be carry-over from other donors' samples.

The rearrangement joins TRBV27 to TRBJ2-7; D remains ambiguous. Germline V gives CDR1 MNHEY, CDR2 SMNVEV (reference sequence). The CDR3 extends over 13 amino acids. Trimming took off 3 bases at V and 7 bases at J, with 13 bases between the two ends. The CDR3 DNA sequence: TGTGCCAGCAGTTTCCTTCTCTCTTGGGAGCAGTACTTC. Translating it yields CASSFLLSWEQYF.

The V call is TRBV9, the J call TRBJ1-1; maybe TRBD1 (6 bases). The V and J ends lost 3 bases and 4 bases respectively, with 13 bases between them. Germline V CDR1 and CDR2: SGDLS, YYNGEE. The CDR3 extends over 14 amino acids. Here the CDR3 DNA reads TGTGCCAGCAGCGCCGGGGGCAGCGCCACTGAAGCTTTCTTT. This sequence encodes CASSAGGSATEAFF.

The rearrangement links TRBV7-9 to TRBJ2-1; D possibly matches TRBD1 or TRBD2 (5 bases each). This CDR3 is built from 15 residues. From germline, CDR1 is SEHNR and CDR2 FQNEAQ (reference sequence). The V end lost 3 bases, the J end lost 3 bases, and 12 bases lay between the germline ends. The DNA for the CDR3 is TGTGCCAGCAGCTTTAGGGGAGATCGCTACAATGAGCAGTTCTTC. Its translation: CASSFRGDRYNEQFF.

The CDR3 DNA sequence: TGCGCCAGCAGCTTGAAGCGGGAGGTTTCGTACAATGAGCAGTTCTTC. It is translated as CASSLKREVSYNEQFF. The chain uses TRBV5-1 and TRBJ2-1; the match to TRBD2 covers 9 bases. Germline V CDR1 and CDR2: SGHRS, YFSETQ. Losses at the gene ends were 1 base for V and 4 bases for J; bases not matched to a gene: 6. CDR3 length: 16 residues.

The chain uses TRBV27 and TRBJ1-1; no definite D call. Trimming left V 4 bases short and J 5 bases short, with 11 bases between. CDR1 MNHEY and CDR2 SMNVEV come from the germline V gene (reference sequence). CDR3 length equals 13 residues. The CDR3 DNA reads TGTGCCAGCAGTTATGGGAGGAGGACTGAAGCTTTCTTT. It specifies CASSYGRRTEAFF.

This clone was recorded a few times. V and J are TRBV19 and TRBJ2-1, with D perhaps TRBD2 (7 bases). This CDR3 comprises 16 residues. CDR1 and CDR2 from the germline V gene are LNHDA and SQIVND (reference sequence). V was shortened by 3 bases and J by 0 bases, with 12 bases between the two germline ends. The CDR3 spells CASSMGRGSSYNEQFF. The CDR3 DNA reads as TGTGCCAGTAGTATGGGGAGGGGGAGCTCCTACAATGAGCAGTTCTTC.

V and J are TRBV4-1 and TRBJ1-2, with D unclear. The germline V gene has CDR1 MGHRA and CDR2 YSYEKL. V lost 4 bases to trimming and J lost 0 bases, with 9 bases between them. This CDR3 has 14 amino acids. The CDR3 spells CASSPDGTNYGYTF. The CDR3 DNA reads as TGCGCCAGCAGCCCGGACGGCACTAACTATGGCTACACCTTC.

The CDR3, as DNA: TGTGCCAGCAGCGTAGCGGGGAGGGATAGCCGCGAGCAGTACTTC. Its translation: CASSVAGRDSREQYF. V and J are TRBV9 and TRBJ2-7, with 7 bases matching TRBD2. The CDR3 spans 15 residues. Germline V lookup: CDR1 SGDLS, CDR2 YYNGEE. The J segment lost 6 bases and the V segment lost 0 bases, leaving 9 bases of the junction unmatched. The complete variable domain, with remaining parts taken from reference TRBV9 and TRBJ2-7, reads DSGVTQTPKHLITATGQRVTLRCSPRSGDLSVYWYQQSLDQGLQFLIQYYNGEERAKGNILERFSAQQFPDLHSELNLSSLELGDSALYFCASSVAGRDSREQYFGPGTRLTVT.

J is TRBJ2-6 and V is TRBV27; tentative D call: TRBD1 (6 bases). V shed 0 bases and J shed 0 bases, with 9 bases lying between them. The CDR3 totals 17 residues. Germline CDR1 and CDR2: MNHEY and SMNVEV (reference sequence). Here the CDR3 reads CASSLSDSDSGANVLTF. In DNA form, the CDR3 reads TGTGCCAGCAGTTTATCGGACAGCGACTCTGGGGCCAACGTCCTGACTTTC.

The rearrangement uses TRBV7-2 and TRBJ1-4; no reliable D call. CDR1 and CDR2 from the germline V gene are SGHTA and FQGNSA. With 5 bases removed from V and 8 bases from J, the gap between germline ends came to 15 bases. This CDR3 contains 14 residues. CDR3 sequence (DNA): TGTGCCAGCAGCCCCAGGCCACTTATGGAAAAACTGTTTTTT. It codes for CASSPRPLMEKLFF.

This chain connects TRBV19 to TRBJ2-7; D is perhaps TRBD2 (6 bases). V lost 8 bases and J 3 bases, leaving 11 bases between the germline ends. Germline V lookup: CDR1 LNHDA, CDR2 SQIVND (reference sequence). The CDR3 is 12 amino acids. CDR3 sequence (DNA): TGTGCCAGTCGAAGTAGCGGCTACGAGCAGTACTTC. Translating gives CASRSSGYEQYF.

The chain uses TRBV6-5 and TRBJ1-1; D gene uncertain. Germline CDR1 reads MNHEY; CDR2 reads SVGAGI. The CDR3 is 12 residues long. Trimming pared 5 bases from V and 2 bases from J, leaving 6 bases between. The CDR3 sequence: CASSTFNTEAFF. DNA of the CDR3: TGTGCCAGCAGTACCTTTAACACTGAAGCTTTCTTT.

The rearrangement joins TRBV4-1 to TRBJ2-5; no clear D gene. CDR1 and CDR2 (germline): MGHRA, YSYEKL. The CDR3 runs 17 residues. V lost 4 bases and J lost 2, with 20 bases in between. The CDR3 sequence is CASSPHGQDSRQETQYF. CDR3 in DNA: TGCGCCAGCAGCCCCCACGGCCAGGATAGCAGACAAGAGACCCAGTACTTC.

The chain uses TRBV5-6 and TRBJ2-2; possibly TRBD2 for D (6 bases). The CDR3 is 16 amino acids. Germline values: CDR1 SGHDT, CDR2 YYEEEE. V lost 4 bases and J 4 bases, leaving 17 bases between the germline ends. The CDR3 spells CASSGGYEIATGELFF. The CDR3, as DNA: TGTGCCAGCAGCGGGGGGTACGAGATAGCCACCGGGGAGCTGTTTTTT.

The rearrangement links TRBV5-6 to TRBJ2-5, with D possibly matching TRBD2 (6 bases). This CDR3 is built from 13 residues. The V and J ends lost 2 bases and 7 bases respectively, with 12 bases between them. Per the germline V gene, CDR1 is SGHDT and CDR2 is YYEEEE. Written as DNA, the CDR3 is TGTGCCAGCAGCTTCCGGACTACAGGGACCCAGTACTTC. This gives the protein CASSFRTTGTQYF.

The count of this clone is one. V is TRBV14 and J is TRBJ2-7, with D possibly matching TRBD2 (7 bases). The germline CDR1 and CDR2 sequences are SGHDN and FVKESK. Trimming took 3 bases from V and 2 from J, leaving 14 bases between them. The CDR3 totals 15 residues. CDR3 amino acids: CASSQRWEGAYEQYF. The CDR3 DNA reads TGTGCCAGCAGCCAGAGGTGGGAGGGGGCCTACGAGCAGTACTTC.

As regards this clone: The same CDR3 is also encoded by other DNA sequences in this sample. The chain couples TRBV6-1 to TRBJ2-7, with 8 bases fitting TRBD1. Germline V CDR1 and CDR2: MNHNS, SASEGT. The V segment lost 6 bases and the J segment 0 bases; nucleotides outside the gene matches: 7. This CDR3 has 15 amino acids. CDR3 protein: CASSLWTGSSYEQYF. The CDR3, as DNA: TGTGCCAGCAGCCTATGGACAGGGAGCTCCTACGAGCAGTACTTC.

To note about this clone: Other nucleotide sequences from this sample produce the same CDR3. J is TRBJ2-3 and V is TRBV6-5; unclear D gene. The germline V and J ends were trimmed by 0 bases and 6 bases, with 7 bases remaining between them. Germline CDR1 reads MNHEY; CDR2 reads SVGAGI. The CDR3 has 13 residues. This CDR3 is CASSYSSGDTQYF. Here the CDR3 DNA reads TGTGCCAGCAGTTACTCAAGTGGGGATACGCAGTATTTT.

Details on this clone: The same CDR3 can be traced to other DNA sequences in this sample. The gene calls are TRBV30 and TRBJ1-1; D gene uncertain. Germline CDR1 and CDR2: GTSNPN and SVGIG (reference sequence). Trimming left V 2 bases short and J 4 bases short, with 5 bases between. The CDR3 length is 11 residues. CDR3 in DNA: TGTGCCTGGAGTCTGGGCACTGAAGCTTTCTTT. It is translated as CAWSLGTEAFF. Supplemented by reference TRBV30 and TRBJ1-1, the full variable domain reads SQTIHQWPATLVQPVGSPLSLECTVEGTSNPNLYWYRQAAGRGLQLLFYSVGIGQISSEVPQNLSASRPQDRQFILSSKKLLLSDSGFYLCAWSLGTEAFFGQGTRLTVV.

This clone was observed a single time. The chain has TRBV7-9 and TRBJ2-5; 7 nucleotides match TRBD1. The V gene end was trimmed by 3 bases and the J gene end by 1 base; junction bases not matched to a gene: 5. Looked up from germline, CDR1 is SEHNR and CDR2 is FQNEAQ (reference sequence). CDR3 size: 15 residues. CDR3 in amino acids: CASSLGTETQETQYF. In DNA form, the CDR3 reads TGTGCCAGCAGCTTGGGGACAGAGACCCAAGAGACCCAGTACTTC.

J is TRBJ2-7 and V is TRBV30, with D tentatively TRBD2 (5 bases). The V gene lost 0 bases and the J gene lost 4 bases, with 16 bases spanning the gap. The CDR3 loop spans 15 amino acids. Germline V gene data show CDR1 as GTSNPN and CDR2 as SVGIG (reference sequence). Here the CDR3 DNA reads TGTGCCTGGAGTGTCGGAGACGGAGGCTTTTACGAGCAGTACTTC. This codes for CAWSVGDGGFYEQYF.

The rearrangement uses TRBV15 and TRBJ2-7; tentatively, D is TRBD2 (7 bases). Germline values: CDR1 LNHNV, CDR2 YYDKDF (reference sequence). Deletions cut 5 bases from V and 2 bases from J, with 22 bases between. The CDR3 is made up of 17 amino acids. The CDR3 DNA is TGTGCCACCAGCCCTGACGGCGGGGGCGGAGGTGCCTACGAGCAGTACTTC. This gives the protein CATSPDGGGGGAYEQYF. Using reference TRBV15 and TRBJ2-7 for the parts outside the CDR3, the full variable domain is DAMVIQNPRYQVTQFGKPVTLSCSQTLNHNVMYWYQQKSSQAPKLLFHYYDKDFNNEADTPDNFQSRRPNTSFCFLDIRSPGLGDTAMYLCATSPDGGGGGAYEQYFGPGTRLTVT.

The chain is built from TRBV6-5 and TRBJ2-7; perhaps D is TRBD1 or TRBD2 (6 bases each). Germline CDR1 is MNHEY and CDR2 is SVGAGI. This CDR3 has 14 residues. The V end lost 4 bases, the J end lost 6 bases, and 16 bases lay between the germline ends. This CDR3 is CASSSGRGGGEQYF. CDR3 coding DNA: TGTGCCAGCAGTTCGGGCAGGGGAGGAGGCGAGCAGTACTTC.

V usage is TRBV15 and J usage is TRBJ2-3, with D perhaps given as TRBD1 or TRBD2 (6 bases each). CDR1 and CDR2 (germline): LNHNV, YYDKDF (reference sequence). V lost 0 bases to trimming and J lost 7 bases, with 17 bases between them. There are 16 residues in the CDR3. The CDR3 here is CATSREGGTGRNTQYF. In DNA, the CDR3 is TGTGCCACCAGCAGAGAGGGGGGCACAGGGAGGAATACGCAGTATTTT.